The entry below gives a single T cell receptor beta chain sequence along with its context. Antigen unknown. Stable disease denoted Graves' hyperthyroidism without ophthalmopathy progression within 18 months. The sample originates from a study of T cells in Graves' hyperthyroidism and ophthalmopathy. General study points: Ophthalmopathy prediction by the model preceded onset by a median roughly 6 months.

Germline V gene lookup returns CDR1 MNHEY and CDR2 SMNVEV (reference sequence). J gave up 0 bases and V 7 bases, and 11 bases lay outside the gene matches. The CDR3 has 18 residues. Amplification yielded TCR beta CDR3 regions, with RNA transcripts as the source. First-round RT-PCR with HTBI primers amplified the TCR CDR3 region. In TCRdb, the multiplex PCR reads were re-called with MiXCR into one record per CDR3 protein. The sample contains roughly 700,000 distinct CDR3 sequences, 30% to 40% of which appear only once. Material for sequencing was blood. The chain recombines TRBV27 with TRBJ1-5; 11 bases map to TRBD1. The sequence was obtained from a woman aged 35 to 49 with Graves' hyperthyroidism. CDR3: CASTPLWTGGDSNQPQHF. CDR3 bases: TGTGCCAGCACTCCCTTGTGGACAGGGGGCGATAGCAATCAGCCCCAGCATTTT.